These 12 T cell receptor beta chains originate from one sample sequenced in a study of shared clonotypes between healthy human individuals. This table comes from immunoSEQ multiplex PCR, and its TCRdb copy is limited to in-frame clones, with some not included. The sample includes 950,000 to 1,100,000 clones, 70% to 80% of them seen just once. Sample: memory CD4+ T cells from PBMCs. The sample's subset: CD45RA-negative fraction. The receptors shown here come from a young man in good health. Some clones in this sample may be carry-over from other donors' samples.

The V call is TRBV2, the J call TRBJ2-1, with D maybe TRBD1 (6 bases). Germline V gene lookup returns CDR1 SNHLY and CDR2 FYNNEI. V gave up 8 bases and J gave up 7 bases, with 12 bases separating them. CDR3 size: 12 residues. The CDR3 bases are TGTGCCAGCGCAACAGGGTCGAATGAGCAGTTCTTC. Translating it yields CASATGSNEQFF.

The chain employs TRBV11-2 and TRBJ1-3, with D perhaps matching TRBD1 (5 bases). V was shortened by 2 bases and J by 1 base, with 15 bases between the two germline ends. The CDR3 sequence is 17 residues long. From germline, CDR1 is SGHAT and CDR2 FQNNGV. The CDR3 loop is CASSLYSQGFSGNTIYF. CDR3 DNA sequence: TGTGCCAGCAGCTTATATTCTCAGGGTTTTTCTGGAAACACCATATATTTT. The whole variable domain, remainder taken from reference TRBV11-2 and TRBJ1-3, is EAGVAQSPRYKIIEKRQSVAFWCNPISGHATLYWYQQILGQGPKLLIQFQNNGVVDDSQLPKDRFSAERLKGVDSTLKIQPAKLEDSAVYLCASSLYSQGFSGNTIYFGEGSWLTVV.

This clone was observed once. The CDR3 region has the DNA TGTGCCAGCAGCCACAGTTCCCAGAAGCAGTACTTC. Its protein is CASSHSSQKQYF. This chain links TRBV6-1 with TRBJ2-5; no reliable D call. The CDR3 length is 12 residues. V lost 6 bases to trimming and J lost 11 bases, with 16 bases between them. Germline V gives CDR1 MNHNS, CDR2 SASEGT.

The J gene is TRBJ1-1, the V gene TRBV7-2; the D gene is possibly TRBD1 (6 bases). This CDR3 comprises 15 residues. V was cut by 1 base and J by 3 bases, with 12 bases left in between. The germline V gene encodes CDR1 SGHTA and CDR2 FQGNSA. This CDR3 reads CASSLGPTGYTEAFF. In DNA form, the CDR3 reads TGTGCCAGCAGCTTAGGCCCGACAGGATACACTGAAGCTTTCTTT.

The rearrangement uses TRBV25-1 and TRBJ2-2, with 7 bases identical to TRBD2. Germline CDR1 is MGHDK and CDR2 is SYGVNS. Unmatched junction bases numbered 7, after V lost 4 bases and J lost 2 bases. CDR3 length equals 16 residues. The chain's CDR3 is CASSGLAGRNTGELFF. The CDR3 DNA reads as TGTGCCAGCAGTGGATTAGCGGGTCGTAACACCGGGGAGCTGTTTTTT.

V usage is TRBV7-6 and J usage is TRBJ1-5, with D perhaps TRBD1 (6 bases). This CDR3 comprises 18 residues. CDR1 and CDR2 (germline): SGHVS, FNYEAQ. The germline V and J ends were trimmed by 5 bases and 0 bases, with 20 bases remaining between them. The CDR3 nucleotides are TGTGCCAGCAGCCCACCACTTACACAGGGCGATAGCAATCAGCCCCAGCATTTT. This sequence encodes CASSPPLTQGDSNQPQHF.

This chain joins TRBV11-2 and TRBJ2-5; perhaps D is TRBD1 or TRBD2 (5 bases each). V lost 1 base and J lost 7, with 13 bases in between. This CDR3 has 14 residues. Germline lookup yields CDR1 SGHAT and CDR2 FQNNGV. In DNA, the CDR3 is TGTGCCAGCAGCTTAGGGGACCTAAGAGGGACCCAGTACTTC. This encodes CASSLGDLRGTQYF.

V and J are TRBV7-8 and TRBJ2-3; TRBD1 might be the D (6 bases). V was shortened by 5 bases and J by 2 bases, with 14 bases between the two germline ends. This CDR3 comprises 15 residues. Germline values: CDR1 SGHVS, CDR2 FQNEAQ. The CDR3 nucleotides are TGTGCCAGCAGCATCTCCAGGGGTAACACAGATACGCAGTATTTT. Amino acids: CASSISRGNTDTQYF.

The chain combines TRBV10-3 with TRBJ2-5, with 8 nucleotides matching TRBD2. Germline assignment: CDR1 ENHRY and CDR2 SYGVKD. Germline trimming cut 3 bases from V and 1 base from J; bases unmatched to any gene: 7. CDR3 size: 16 residues. The CDR3 nucleotides read TGTGCCATCAGTGAAGGGCTAACTAGCGGCCAAGAGACCCAGTACTTC. It encodes CAISEGLTSGQETQYF.

In its sample, this clone was seen once. The chain has TRBV19 and TRBJ2-2; 7 bases agree with TRBD2. Germline V gene lookup returns CDR1 LNHDA and CDR2 SQIVND (reference sequence). V gave up 1 base and J gave up 1 base; unmatched junction bases: 6. The CDR3 runs to 17 residues. This chain's CDR3 is CASSIGGWTRNTGELFF. The DNA of the CDR3 is TGTGCCAGTAGTATAGGGGGCTGGACTAGGAACACCGGGGAGCTGTTTTTT.

The chain combines TRBV7-6 with TRBJ2-5; 10 nucleotides align to TRBD1. In germline, CDR1 is SGHVS, CDR2 FNYEAQ. The J segment lost 5 bases and the V segment lost 4 bases, leaving 7 bases of the junction unmatched. The CDR3 extends over 15 amino acids. The CDR3 DNA reads TGTGCCAGCAGCTCGTGGACAGGGGGAGGCGAGACCCAGTACTTC. It yields the protein CASSSWTGGGETQYF.

The chain uses TRBV11-3 and TRBJ1-6; no clear D gene. The germline V gene has CDR1 SGHNT and CDR2 YENEEA. The CDR3 covers 14 residues. The V gene lost 5 bases and the J gene lost 8 bases, with 13 bases spanning the gap. The DNA of the CDR3 is TGTGCCAGCAGCCTTGGCCAGTCTGATTCACCCCTCCACTTT. It translates to CASSLGQSDSPLHF.